A single sample gave rise to the 6 T cell receptor beta chains below, sequenced in a study of OX40 agonist ivuxolimab in advanced cancers. Using immunoSEQ multiplex PCR, the repertoire was profiled, and TCRdb retains in-frame clones only, with some absent. Of 55,000 to 75,000 clones in the sample, around 86% were seen once. The source material was CD4+ or CD8+ T cells sorted from blood, sampled in a trial of the OX40 agonist ivuxolimab. These receptors all stem from an adult with an advanced solid tumor such as melanoma, head and neck, liver or kidney cancer.

Only a few counts were recorded for this clone. The chain employs TRBV6-4 and TRBJ1-1; D not resolved. Germline V gene lookup returns CDR1 MRHNA and CDR2 SNTAGT. V was cut by 5 bases and J by 2 bases, with 0 bases left in between. The CDR3 covers 10 residues. CDR3 in DNA: TGTGCCAGCAGTAACACTGAAGCTTTCTTT. It specifies CASSNTEAFF.

The V call is TRBV11-2, the J call TRBJ2-5; no firm D call. The CDR3 extends over 11 amino acids. The V end was cut by 5 bases, the J end by 3 bases, with 4 bases between. The germline V gene has CDR1 SGHAT and CDR2 FQNNGV. CDR3 in amino acids: CASSPEETQYF. CDR3 nucleotide sequence: TGTGCCAGCAGCCCTGAAGAGACCCAGTACTTC.

V gene TRBV23-1 combines with J gene TRBJ2-3; TRBD2 aligns across 8 bases. TRBV23-1 is an open reading frame whose function is uncertain. CDR3 size: 16 residues. V lost 1 base and J lost 4; bases outside the gene matches: 7. CDR3 protein: CASSQYPGGPADTQYF. The DNA of the CDR3 is TGCGCCAGCAGTCAATATCCGGGAGGGCCGGCAGATACGCAGTATTTT.

The chain combines TRBV2 with TRBJ2-1; 11 positions match TRBD2. CDR1 is SNHLY and CDR2 is FYNNEI in the germline V gene. The CDR3 has 16 amino acids. V dropped 1 base and J dropped 9; count of bases not matched to a gene: 8. The DNA of the CDR3 is TGTGCCAGCAGTGAAGGGTGGGGTCTAGCGGGAGGTGAGCAGTTCTTC. Its translation is CASSEGWGLAGGEQFF. Together with reference TRBV2 and TRBJ2-1, the CDR3 gives the full variable domain: EPEVTQTPSHQVTQMGQEVILRCVPISNHLYFYWYRQILGQKVEFLVSFYNNEISEKSEIFDDQFSVERPDGSNFTLKIRSTKLEDSAMYFCASSEGWGLAGGEQFFGPGTRLTVL.

The CDR3 nucleotides read TGTGCCAGCTCACCGCCGGGACAGGGTGGGGAGCAGTACTTC. Translated, it gives CASSPPGQGGEQYF. J is TRBJ2-7 and V is TRBV18, with TRBD1 identical over 9 bases. V gave up 3 bases and J gave up 7 bases; unmatched junction bases: 7. The CDR3 covers 14 residues. Germline CDR1 is KGHSH and CDR2 is LQKENI.

This clone appeared a few times. This chain joins TRBV28 and TRBJ1-1; no firm D call. The germline V gene has CDR1 MDHEN and CDR2 SYDVKM. With 0 bases removed from V and 1 base from J, the gap between germline ends came to 6 bases. CDR3 length: 14 amino acids. CDR3 bases: TGTGCCAGCAGTTTATGGGCACAGAACACTGAAGCTTTCTTT. This sequence encodes CASSLWAQNTEAFF.